Sequencing of this TCR beta chain was carried out in a study of cytomegalovirus exposure and HLA in healthy donors. The PCR used 60 Vbeta and 13 Jbeta primers. The repertoire was sequenced with immunoSEQ multiplex PCR; TCRdb's copy has only in-frame clones and lacks some. The profile shows fewer than 250,000 clones, 78% of them singletons. The CDR3 spans 11 residues. V was shortened by 3 bases and J by 3 bases, with 2 bases between the two germline ends. Germline values: CDR1 SGHNT, CDR2 YYREEE (reference sequence). Sequences were obtained from PBMCs. This chain links TRBV5-4 with TRBJ2-3; D uncertain. The receptor was derived from a woman aged 30 to 39 in good health and CMV-seropositive. CDR3 region: CASSSTDTQYF. CDR3 DNA sequence: TGTGCCAGCAGCTCTACAGATACGCAGTATTTT.